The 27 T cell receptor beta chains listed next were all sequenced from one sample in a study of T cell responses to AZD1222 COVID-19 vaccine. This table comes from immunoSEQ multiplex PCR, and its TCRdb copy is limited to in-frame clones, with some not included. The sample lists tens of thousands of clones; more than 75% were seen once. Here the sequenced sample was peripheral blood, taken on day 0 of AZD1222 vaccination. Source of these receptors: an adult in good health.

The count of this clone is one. This chain's CDR3 is CASTGIAASGTNEQFF. The CDR3 DNA reads TGTGCCAGTACTGGCATCGCGGCTAGCGGGACAAATGAGCAGTTCTTC. J is TRBJ2-1 and V is TRBV19, with TRBD2 matching over 9 bases. The CDR3 sequence is 16 residues long. V lost 7 bases to trimming and J lost 7 bases; unmatched junction nucleotides: 14. Germline CDR1 reads LNHDA; CDR2 reads SQIVND (reference sequence).

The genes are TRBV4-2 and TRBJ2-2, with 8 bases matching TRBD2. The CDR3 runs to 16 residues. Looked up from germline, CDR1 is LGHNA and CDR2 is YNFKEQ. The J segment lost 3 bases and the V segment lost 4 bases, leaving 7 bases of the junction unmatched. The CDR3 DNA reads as TGTGCCAGCAGCCCCTACCGGGGGGGCGACACCGGGGAGCTGTTTTTT. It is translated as CASSPYRGGDTGELFF.

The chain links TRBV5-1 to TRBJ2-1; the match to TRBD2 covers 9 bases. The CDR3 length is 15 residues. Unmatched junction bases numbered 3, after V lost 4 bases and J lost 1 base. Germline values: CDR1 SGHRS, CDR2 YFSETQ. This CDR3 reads CASSRTSGSYNEQFF. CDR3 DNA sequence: TGCGCCAGCAGCCGTACTAGCGGGTCCTACAATGAGCAGTTCTTC.

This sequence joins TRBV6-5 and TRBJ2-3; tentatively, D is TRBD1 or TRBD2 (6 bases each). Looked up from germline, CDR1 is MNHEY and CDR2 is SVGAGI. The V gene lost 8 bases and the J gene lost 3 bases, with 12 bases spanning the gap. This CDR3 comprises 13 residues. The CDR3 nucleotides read TGTGCCAGCTTTGGGGGGCATACAGATACGCAGTATTTT. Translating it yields CASFGGHTDTQYF.

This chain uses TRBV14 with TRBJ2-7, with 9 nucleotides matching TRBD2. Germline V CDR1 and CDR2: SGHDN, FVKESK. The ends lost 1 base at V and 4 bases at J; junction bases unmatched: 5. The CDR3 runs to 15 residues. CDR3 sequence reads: CASSQGDGLAYEQYF. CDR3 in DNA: TGTGCCAGCAGCCAAGGAGATGGACTAGCGTACGAGCAGTACTTC.

This chain's CDR3 is CSVVDSRTDTQYF. In DNA form, the CDR3 reads TGCAGCGTTGTAGACAGTCGCACAGATACGCAGTATTTT. This chain uses TRBV29-1 with TRBJ2-3; D perhaps matches TRBD1 (5 bases). Germline-derived CDR1 and CDR2 are SQVTM and ANQGSEA. Trimming cost V 4 bases and J 1 base, with 9 bases left between them. The CDR3 extends over 13 amino acids.

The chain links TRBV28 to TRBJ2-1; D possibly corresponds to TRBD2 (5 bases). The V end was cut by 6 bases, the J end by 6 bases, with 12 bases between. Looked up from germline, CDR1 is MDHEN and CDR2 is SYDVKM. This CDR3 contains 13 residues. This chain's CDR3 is CASSYTSPNEQFF. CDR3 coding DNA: TGTGCCAGCAGCTATACTAGTCCCAATGAGCAGTTCTTC.

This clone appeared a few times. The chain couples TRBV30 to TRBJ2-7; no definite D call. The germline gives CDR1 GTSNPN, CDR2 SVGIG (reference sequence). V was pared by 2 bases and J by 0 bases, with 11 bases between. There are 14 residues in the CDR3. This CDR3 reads CAWSKWSFSYEQYF. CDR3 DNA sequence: TGTGCCTGGAGTAAGTGGTCATTCTCCTACGAGCAGTACTTC.

The CDR3 is CASSLGDVRDEQYF. CDR3 sequence (DNA): TGTGCCAGCAGCCTGGGGGATGTCCGGGACGAGCAGTACTTC. The chain recombines TRBV28 with TRBJ2-7; D may be TRBD1 or TRBD2 (5 bases each). CDR3 length: 14 residues. Trimming took 6 bases from V and 5 from J, leaving 17 bases between them. Germline V gene lookup returns CDR1 MDHEN and CDR2 SYDVKM.

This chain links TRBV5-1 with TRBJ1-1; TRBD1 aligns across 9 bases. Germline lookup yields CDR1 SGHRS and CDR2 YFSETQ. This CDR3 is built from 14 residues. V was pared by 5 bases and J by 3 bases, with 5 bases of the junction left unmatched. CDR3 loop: CASSPGTGHTEAFF. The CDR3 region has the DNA TGCGCCAGCAGTCCCGGGACAGGGCACACTGAAGCTTTCTTT.

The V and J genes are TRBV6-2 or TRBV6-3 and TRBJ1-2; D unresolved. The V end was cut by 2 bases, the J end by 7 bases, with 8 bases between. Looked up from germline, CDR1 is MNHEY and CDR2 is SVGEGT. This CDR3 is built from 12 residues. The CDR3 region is CASSYRESGYTF. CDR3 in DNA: TGTGCCAGCAGTTACCGGGAATCTGGCTACACCTTC.

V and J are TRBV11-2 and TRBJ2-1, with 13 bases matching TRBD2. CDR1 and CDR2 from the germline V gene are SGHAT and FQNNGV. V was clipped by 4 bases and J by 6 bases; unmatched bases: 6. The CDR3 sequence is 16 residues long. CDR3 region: CASSSRTSGGLNEQFF. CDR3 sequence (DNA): TGTGCCAGCAGCTCTCGGACTAGCGGGGGCCTCAATGAGCAGTTCTTC.

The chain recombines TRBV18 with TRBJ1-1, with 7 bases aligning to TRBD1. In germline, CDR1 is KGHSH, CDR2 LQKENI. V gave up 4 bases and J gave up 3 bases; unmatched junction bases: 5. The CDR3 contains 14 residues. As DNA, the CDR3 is TGTGCCAGCTCACTTACAGGGGCGGACACTGAAGCTTTCTTT. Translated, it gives CASSLTGADTEAFF.

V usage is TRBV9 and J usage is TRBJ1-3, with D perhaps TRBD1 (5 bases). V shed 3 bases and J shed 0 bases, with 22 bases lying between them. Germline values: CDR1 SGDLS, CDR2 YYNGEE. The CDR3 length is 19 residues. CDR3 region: CASSGGAVAIKSSGNTIYF. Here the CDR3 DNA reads TGTGCCAGCAGCGGAGGGGCCGTCGCGATTAAGAGCTCTGGAAACACCATATATTTT.

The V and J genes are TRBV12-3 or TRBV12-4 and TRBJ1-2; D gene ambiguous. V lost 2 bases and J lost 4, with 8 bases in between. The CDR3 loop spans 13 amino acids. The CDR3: CASSLKLIYGYTF. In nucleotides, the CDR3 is TGTGCCAGCAGTTTAAAGTTAATCTATGGCTACACCTTC.

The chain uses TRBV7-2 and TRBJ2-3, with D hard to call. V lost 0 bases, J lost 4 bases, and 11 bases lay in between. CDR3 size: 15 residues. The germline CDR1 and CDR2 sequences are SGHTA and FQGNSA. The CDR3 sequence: CASSLARSGPDTQYF. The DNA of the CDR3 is TGTGCCAGCAGCTTAGCGCGGTCGGGTCCAGATACGCAGTATTTT.

The DNA for the CDR3 is TGCGCCAGCAGCCAAGACGACAGGGTGGAAGAGACCCAGTACTTC. Translated: CASSQDDRVEETQYF. V gene TRBV4-1 combines with J gene TRBJ2-5; 7 bases agree with TRBD1. The CDR3 contains 15 residues. Germline V gene data show CDR1 as MGHRA and CDR2 as YSYEKL. V shed 0 bases and J 3 bases; nucleotides not matched to a gene: 4.

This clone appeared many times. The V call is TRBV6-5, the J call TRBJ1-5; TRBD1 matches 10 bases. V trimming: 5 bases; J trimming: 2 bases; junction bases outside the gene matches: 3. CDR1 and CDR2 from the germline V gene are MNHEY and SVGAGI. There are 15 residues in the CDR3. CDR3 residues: CASSRQGAGNQPQHF. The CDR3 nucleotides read TGTGCCAGCAGTCGACAGGGGGCCGGCAATCAGCCCCAGCATTTT.

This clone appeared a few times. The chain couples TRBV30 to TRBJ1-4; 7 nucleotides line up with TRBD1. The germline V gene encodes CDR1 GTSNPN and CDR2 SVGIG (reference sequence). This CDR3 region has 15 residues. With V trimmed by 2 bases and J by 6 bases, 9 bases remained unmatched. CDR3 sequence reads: CAWSQGGRRDEKLFF. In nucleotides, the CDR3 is TGTGCCTGGAGTCAGGGGGGCCGGCGGGATGAAAAACTGTTTTTT. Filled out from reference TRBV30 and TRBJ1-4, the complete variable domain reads SQTIHQWPATLVQPVGSPLSLECTVEGTSNPNLYWYRQAAGRGLQLLFYSVGIGQISSEVPQNLSASRPQDRQFILSSKKLLLSDSGFYLCAWSQGGRRDEKLFFGSGTQLSVL.

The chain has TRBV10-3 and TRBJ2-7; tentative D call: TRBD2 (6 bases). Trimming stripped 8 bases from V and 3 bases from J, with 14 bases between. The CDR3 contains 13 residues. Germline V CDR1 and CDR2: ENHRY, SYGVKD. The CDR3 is CAIGGGRHYEQYF. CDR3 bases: TGTGCCATCGGCGGAGGGCGGCACTACGAGCAGTACTTC.

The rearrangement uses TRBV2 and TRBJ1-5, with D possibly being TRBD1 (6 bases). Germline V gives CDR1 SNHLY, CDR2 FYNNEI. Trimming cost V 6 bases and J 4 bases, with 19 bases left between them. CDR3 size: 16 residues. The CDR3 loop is CASSTPTGLGNQPQHF. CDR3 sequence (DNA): TGTGCCAGCAGCACCCCGACAGGTTTGGGAAATCAGCCCCAGCATTTT. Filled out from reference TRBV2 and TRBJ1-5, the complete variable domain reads EPEVTQTPSHQVTQMGQEVILRCVPISNHLYFYWYRQILGQKVEFLVSFYNNEISEKSEIFDDQFSVERPDGSNFTLKIRSTKLEDSAMYFCASSTPTGLGNQPQHFGDGTRLSIL.

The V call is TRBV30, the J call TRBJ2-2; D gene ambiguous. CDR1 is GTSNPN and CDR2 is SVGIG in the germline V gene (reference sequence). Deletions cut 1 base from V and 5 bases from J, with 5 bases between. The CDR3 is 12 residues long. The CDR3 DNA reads TGTGCCTGGAGTGGAGAAACCGGGGAGCTGTTTTTT. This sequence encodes CAWSGETGELFF.

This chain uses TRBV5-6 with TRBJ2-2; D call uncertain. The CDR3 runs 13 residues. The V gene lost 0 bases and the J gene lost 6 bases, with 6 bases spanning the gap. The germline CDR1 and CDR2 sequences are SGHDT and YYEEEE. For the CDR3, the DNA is TGTGCCAGCAGCTTGGTACGGCCCGGGGAGCTGTTTTTT. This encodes CASSLVRPGELFF.

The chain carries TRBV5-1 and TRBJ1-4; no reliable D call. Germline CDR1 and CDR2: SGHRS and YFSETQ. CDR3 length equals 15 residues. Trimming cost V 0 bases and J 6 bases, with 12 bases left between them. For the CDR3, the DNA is TGCGCCAGCAGCTTGGTCGGGGATCTTTATGAAAAACTGTTTTTT. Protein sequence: CASSLVGDLYEKLFF.

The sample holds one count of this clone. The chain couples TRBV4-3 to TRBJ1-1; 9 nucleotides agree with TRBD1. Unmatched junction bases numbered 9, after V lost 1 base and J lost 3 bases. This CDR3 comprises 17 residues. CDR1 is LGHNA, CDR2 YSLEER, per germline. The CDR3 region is CASSQGFWTGVDTEAFF. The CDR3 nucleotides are TGCGCCAGCAGCCAAGGATTTTGGACAGGGGTTGACACTGAAGCTTTCTTT.

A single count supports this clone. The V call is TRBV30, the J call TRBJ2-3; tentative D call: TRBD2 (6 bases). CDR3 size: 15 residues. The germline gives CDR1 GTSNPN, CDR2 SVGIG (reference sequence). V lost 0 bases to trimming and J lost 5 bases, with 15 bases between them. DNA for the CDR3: TGTGCCTGGAGTGTCGCCGGCGGGGCCCAAGATACGCAGTATTTT. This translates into CAWSVAGGAQDTQYF.

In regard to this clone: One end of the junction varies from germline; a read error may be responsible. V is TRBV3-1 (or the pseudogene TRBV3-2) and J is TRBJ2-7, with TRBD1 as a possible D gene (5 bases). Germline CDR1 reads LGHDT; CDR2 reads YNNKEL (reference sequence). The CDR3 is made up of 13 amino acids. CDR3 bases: TGTGCCAGCAGCGATCAGGGCGCAGGCTTAACAAATTTC. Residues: CASSDQGAGLTNF.